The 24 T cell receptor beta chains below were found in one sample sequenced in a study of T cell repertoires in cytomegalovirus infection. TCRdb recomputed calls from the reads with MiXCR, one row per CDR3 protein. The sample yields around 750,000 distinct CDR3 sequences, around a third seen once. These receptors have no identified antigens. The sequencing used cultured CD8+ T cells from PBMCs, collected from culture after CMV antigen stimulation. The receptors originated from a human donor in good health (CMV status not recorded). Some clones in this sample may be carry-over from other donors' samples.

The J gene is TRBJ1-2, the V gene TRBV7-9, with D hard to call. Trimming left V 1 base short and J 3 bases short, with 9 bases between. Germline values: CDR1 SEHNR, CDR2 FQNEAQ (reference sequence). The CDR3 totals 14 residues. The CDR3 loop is CASSLVVGDYGYTF. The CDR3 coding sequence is TGTGCCAGCAGCTTAGTGGTGGGAGACTATGGCTACACCTTC.

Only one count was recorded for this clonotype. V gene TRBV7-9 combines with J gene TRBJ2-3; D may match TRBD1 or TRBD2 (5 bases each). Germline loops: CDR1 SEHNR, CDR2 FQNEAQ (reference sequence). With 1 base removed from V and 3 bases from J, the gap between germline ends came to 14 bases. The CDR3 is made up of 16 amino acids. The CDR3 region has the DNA TGTGCCAGCAGCTTAGATTGGGGACGGGTTACAGATACGCAGTATTTT. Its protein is CASSLDWGRVTDTQYF. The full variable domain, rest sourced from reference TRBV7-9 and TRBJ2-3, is DTGVSQNPRHKITKRGQNVTFRCDPISEHNRLYWYRQTLGQGPEFLTYFQNEAQLEKSRLLSDRFSAERPKGSFSTLEIQRTEQGDSAMYLCASSLDWGRVTDTQYFGPGTRLTVL.

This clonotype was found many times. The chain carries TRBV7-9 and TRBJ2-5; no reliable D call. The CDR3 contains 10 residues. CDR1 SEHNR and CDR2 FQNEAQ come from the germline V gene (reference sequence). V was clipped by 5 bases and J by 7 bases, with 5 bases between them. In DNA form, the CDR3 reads TGTGCCAGCAGCAGAGGGACCCAGTACTTC. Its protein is CASSRGTQYF.

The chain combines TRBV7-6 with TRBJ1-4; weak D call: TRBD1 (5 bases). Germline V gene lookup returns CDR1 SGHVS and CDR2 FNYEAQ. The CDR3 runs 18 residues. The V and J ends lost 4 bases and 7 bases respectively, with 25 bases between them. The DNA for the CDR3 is TGTGCCAGCAGCTCAGACAATTGGGGATCGGGGGTCGGTGAAAAACTGTTTTTT. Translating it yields CASSSDNWGSGVGEKLFF.

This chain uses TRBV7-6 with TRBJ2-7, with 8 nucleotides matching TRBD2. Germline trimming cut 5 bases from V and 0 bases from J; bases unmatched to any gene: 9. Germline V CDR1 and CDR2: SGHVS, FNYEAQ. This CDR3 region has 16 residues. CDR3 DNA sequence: TGTGCCAGCAGCACCCGTACAGGGACTAGCTCCTACGAGCAGTACGTC. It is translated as CASSTRTGTSSYEQYV.

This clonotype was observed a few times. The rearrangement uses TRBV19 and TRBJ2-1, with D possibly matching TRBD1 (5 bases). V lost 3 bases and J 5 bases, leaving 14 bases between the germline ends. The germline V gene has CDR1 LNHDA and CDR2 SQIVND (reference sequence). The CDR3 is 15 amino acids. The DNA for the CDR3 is TGTGCCAGTAGTATTTGGGGCCTGAAGGACAATGAGCAGTTCTTC. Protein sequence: CASSIWGLKDNEQFF. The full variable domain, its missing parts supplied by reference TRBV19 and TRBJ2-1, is DGGITQSPKYLFRKEGQNVTLSCEQNLNHDAMYWYRQDPGQGLRLIYYSQIVNDFQKGDIAEGYSVSREKKESFPLTVTSAQKNPTAFYLCASSIWGLKDNEQFFGPGTRLTVL.

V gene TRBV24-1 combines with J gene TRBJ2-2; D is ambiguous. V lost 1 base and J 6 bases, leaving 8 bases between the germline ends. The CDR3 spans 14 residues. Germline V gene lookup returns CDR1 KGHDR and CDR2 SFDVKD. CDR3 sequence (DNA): TGTGCCACCAGTGATTTTCGGCCAGCCGGGGAGCTGTTTTTT. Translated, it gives CATSDFRPAGELFF.

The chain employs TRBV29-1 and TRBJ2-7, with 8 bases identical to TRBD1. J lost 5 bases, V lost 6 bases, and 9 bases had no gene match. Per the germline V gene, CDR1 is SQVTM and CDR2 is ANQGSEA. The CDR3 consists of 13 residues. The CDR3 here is CSVIQTGEHEQYV. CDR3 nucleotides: TGCAGCGTGATCCAGACAGGGGAGCACGAGCAGTACGTC.

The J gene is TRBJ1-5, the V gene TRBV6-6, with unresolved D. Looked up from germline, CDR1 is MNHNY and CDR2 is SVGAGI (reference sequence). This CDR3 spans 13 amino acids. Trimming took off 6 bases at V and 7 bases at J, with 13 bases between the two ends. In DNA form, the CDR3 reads TGTGCCAGCAGCCCCGGCGGAAAACAGCCCCAGCATTTT. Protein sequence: CASSPGGKQPQHF.

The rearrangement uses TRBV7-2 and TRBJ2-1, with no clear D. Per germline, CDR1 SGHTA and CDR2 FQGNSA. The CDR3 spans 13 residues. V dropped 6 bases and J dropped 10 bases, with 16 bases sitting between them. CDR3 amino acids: CASSSSTQVEQFF. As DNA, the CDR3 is TGTGCCAGCAGTTCTTCTACCCAGGTGGAGCAGTTCTTC.

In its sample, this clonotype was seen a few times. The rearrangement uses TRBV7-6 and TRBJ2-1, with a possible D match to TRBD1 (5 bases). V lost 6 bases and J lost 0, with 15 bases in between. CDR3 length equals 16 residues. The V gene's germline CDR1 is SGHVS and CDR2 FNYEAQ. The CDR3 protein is CASRPDGRGSYNEQFF. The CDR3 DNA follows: TGTGCCAGCAGACCGGACGGAAGGGGCTCCTACAATGAGCAGTTCTTC.

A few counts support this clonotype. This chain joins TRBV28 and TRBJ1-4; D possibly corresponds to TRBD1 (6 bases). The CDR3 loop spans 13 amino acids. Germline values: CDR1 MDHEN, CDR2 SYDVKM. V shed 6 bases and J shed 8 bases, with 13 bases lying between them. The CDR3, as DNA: TGTGCCAGCAGAGCGACAGGAACGGAAAAACTGTTTTTT. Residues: CASRATGTEKLFF.

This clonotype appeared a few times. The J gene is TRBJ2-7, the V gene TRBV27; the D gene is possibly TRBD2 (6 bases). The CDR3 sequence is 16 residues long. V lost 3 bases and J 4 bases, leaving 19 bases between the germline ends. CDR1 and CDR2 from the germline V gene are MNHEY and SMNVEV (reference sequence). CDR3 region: CASSLAPGRSRYEQYF. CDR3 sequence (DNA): TGTGCCAGCAGTTTGGCCCCGGGGAGGAGTCGGTACGAGCAGTACTTC.

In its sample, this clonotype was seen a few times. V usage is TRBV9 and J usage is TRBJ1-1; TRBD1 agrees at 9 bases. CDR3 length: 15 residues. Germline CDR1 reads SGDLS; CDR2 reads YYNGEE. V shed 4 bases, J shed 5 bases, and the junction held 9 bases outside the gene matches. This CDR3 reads CASSLRTGVGTEAFF. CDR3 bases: TGTGCCAGCAGCCTCCGGACAGGGGTGGGGACTGAAGCTTTCTTT. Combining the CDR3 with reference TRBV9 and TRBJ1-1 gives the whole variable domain DSGVTQTPKHLITATGQRVTLRCSPRSGDLSVYWYQQSLDQGLQFLIQYYNGEERAKGNILERFSAQQFPDLHSELNLSSLELGDSALYFCASSLRTGVGTEAFFGQGTRLTVV.

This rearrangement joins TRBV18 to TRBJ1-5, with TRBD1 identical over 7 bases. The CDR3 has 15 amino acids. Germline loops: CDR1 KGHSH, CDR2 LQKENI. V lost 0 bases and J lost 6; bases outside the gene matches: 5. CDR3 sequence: CASSPPEGAFQPQHF. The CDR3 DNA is TGTGCCAGCTCACCACCGGAGGGGGCGTTTCAGCCCCAGCATTTT.

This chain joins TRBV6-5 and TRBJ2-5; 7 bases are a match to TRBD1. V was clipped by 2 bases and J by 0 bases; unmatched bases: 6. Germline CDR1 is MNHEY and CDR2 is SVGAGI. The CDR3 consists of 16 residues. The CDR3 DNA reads TGTGCCAGCAGTTACAAAGGGGGCTGGGACCAAGAGACCCAGTACTTC. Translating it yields CASSYKGGWDQETQYF.

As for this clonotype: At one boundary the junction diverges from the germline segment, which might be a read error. CDR3 sequence: CASSRGQGSPYEQYF. CDR3 DNA sequence: TGTGCTAGCAGCCGGGGACAGGGGTCCCCCTACGAGCAGTACTTC. The rearrangement links TRBV7-7 to TRBJ2-7, with 10 nucleotides matching TRBD1. Germline CDR1 is SSHAT and CDR2 is FNYEAQ (reference sequence). This CDR3 region has 15 residues.

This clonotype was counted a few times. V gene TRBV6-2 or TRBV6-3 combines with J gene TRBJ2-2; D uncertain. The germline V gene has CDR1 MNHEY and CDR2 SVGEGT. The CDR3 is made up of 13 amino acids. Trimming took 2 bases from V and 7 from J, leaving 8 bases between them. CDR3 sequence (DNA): TGTGCCAGCAGTTACGCGTTCGGCGGGGAGCTGTTTTTT. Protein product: CASSYAFGGELFF.

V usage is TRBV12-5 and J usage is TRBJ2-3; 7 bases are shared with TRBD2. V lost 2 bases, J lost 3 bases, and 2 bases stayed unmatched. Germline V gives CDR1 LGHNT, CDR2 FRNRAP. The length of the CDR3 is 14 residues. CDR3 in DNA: TGTGCTAGTGGTTTGCCGGGGGGAACAGATACGCAGTATTTT. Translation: CASGLPGGTDTQYF.

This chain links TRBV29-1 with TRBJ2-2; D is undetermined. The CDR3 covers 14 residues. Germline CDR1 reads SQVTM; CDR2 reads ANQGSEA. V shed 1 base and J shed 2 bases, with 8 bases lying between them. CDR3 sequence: CSVEGATNTGELFF. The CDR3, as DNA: TGCAGCGTTGAAGGGGCGACAAACACCGGGGAGCTGTTTTTT.

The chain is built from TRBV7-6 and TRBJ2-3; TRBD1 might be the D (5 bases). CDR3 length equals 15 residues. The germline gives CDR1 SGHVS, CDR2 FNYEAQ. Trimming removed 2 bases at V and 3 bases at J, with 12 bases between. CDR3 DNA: TGTGCCAGCAGCTTATTTACAGGTTTGACAGATACGCAGTATTTT. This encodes CASSLFTGLTDTQYF.

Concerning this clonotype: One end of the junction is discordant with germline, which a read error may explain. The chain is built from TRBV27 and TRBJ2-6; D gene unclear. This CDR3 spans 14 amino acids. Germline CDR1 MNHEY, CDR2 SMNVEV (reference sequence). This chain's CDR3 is CAGSEGSGANVLTF. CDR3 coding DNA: TGTGCCGGCAGTGAAGGTTCTGGGGCCAACGTCCTGACTTTC.

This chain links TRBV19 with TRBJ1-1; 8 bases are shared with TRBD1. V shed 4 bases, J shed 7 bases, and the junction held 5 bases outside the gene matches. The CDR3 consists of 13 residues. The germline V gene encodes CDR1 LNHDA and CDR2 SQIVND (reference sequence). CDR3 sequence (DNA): TGTGCCAGTAGTAGGACAGGGAAGGGTGAAGCTTTCTTT. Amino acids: CASSRTGKGEAFF.

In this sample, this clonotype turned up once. CDR3 DNA: TGTGCCAGCAGCGCCCTGGGGGGGCCCATATCGCAATACGAGCAGTACTTC. This translates into CASSALGGPISQYEQYF. The chain uses TRBV27 and TRBJ2-7; D might be TRBD2 (7 bases). With 6 bases removed from V and 4 bases from J, the gap between germline ends came to 25 bases. CDR1 and CDR2 from the germline V gene are MNHEY and SMNVEV (reference sequence). The CDR3 loop spans 17 amino acids.